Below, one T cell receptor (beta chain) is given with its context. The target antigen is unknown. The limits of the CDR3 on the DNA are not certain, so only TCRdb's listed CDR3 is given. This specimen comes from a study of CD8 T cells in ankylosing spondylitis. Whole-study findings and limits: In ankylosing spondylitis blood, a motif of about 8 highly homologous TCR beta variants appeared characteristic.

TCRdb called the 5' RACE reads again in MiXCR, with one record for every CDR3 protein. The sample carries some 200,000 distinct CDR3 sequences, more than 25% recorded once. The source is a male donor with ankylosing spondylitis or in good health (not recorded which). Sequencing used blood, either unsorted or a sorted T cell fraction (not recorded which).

The CDR3 here is CTSSDKQGRLMKNCFF. The chain couples TRBV1 to TRBJ1-4; the table's D call TRBD1 went unverified against the DNA. TRBV1 is assigned pseudogene status. The CDR3 is 16 amino acids in total, end residues counted.